This T cell receptor (beta chain) was recovered during a study of blood T cell repertoires in COVID-19. At the level of the study: Sites in the United States, Italy and Spain provided acute and convalescent COVID-19 samples.

Profiled with immunoSEQ multiplex PCR; TCRdb holds only in-frame clones, not every one. Found here are approximately 200,000 clones, less than 85% of them singletons; the top ten hold under 2%. In Cohort 3, a recovered donor had either two negative PCRs, clearance, or symptom resolution. This CDR3 region has 15 residues. V lost 4 bases and J lost 1, with 11 bases in between. Germline loops: CDR1 KGHDR, CDR2 SFDVKD. The rearrangement joins TRBV24-1 to TRBJ2-3, with D possibly being TRBD1 (5 bases). The receptor comes from a man between 60 and 70 years old who had recovered from COVID-19. The sequenced sample was PBMCs or T cells enriched from blood (not recorded which). The CDR3 reads CATSDRTLGTDTQYF. The CDR3 DNA sequence: TGTGCCACCAGTGACCGGACATTGGGCACAGATACGCAGTATTTT.